The clone carrying this TCR beta chain was observed a single time. The sample belongs to a study of blood T cells in healthy people across ages. Together with a sample-barcoded 5' primer, a J-beta primer mix was included in a second PCR lasting about 6 to 12 cycles. Via MiXCR, TCRdb re-called the 5' RACE reads, giving one row per CDR3 protein. The sample yields over 600,000 distinct CDR3 sequences, less than 60% seen once. V lost 6 bases and J lost 7, with 16 bases in between. Germline assignment: CDR1 SNHLY and CDR2 FYNNEI. CDR3 size: 13 residues. The genes are TRBV2 and TRBJ2-7; D unclear. Specimen: blood. This receptor was taken from a man at least 80 years old in good health. The CDR3 region is CASRKELSNEQYF. The CDR3 nucleotides read TGTGCCAGCAGGAAGGAACTAAGTAATGAGCAGTACTTC.